Only a few counts were recorded for the clone carrying this TCR beta chain. Its antigen is still unknown. This record comes from a study of PD-1 blockade in classical Hodgkin lymphoma. Study results and caveats: CD4+ TCR diversity, unlike CD8+, rose significantly by C4D1.

The germline V gene has CDR1 SGHDN and CDR2 FVKESK. This CDR3 contains 12 residues. The V and J ends lost 8 bases and 3 bases respectively, with 10 bases between them. Data came from immunoSEQ multiplex PCR; TCRdb stores just in-frame clones and leaves some out. This table holds about 72,000 clones, under 95% found once. Every patient was affected by relapse after autologous stem cell transplantation, while exposure to brentuximab vedotin was not uniform. This chain joins TRBV14 and TRBJ1-1; D gene uncertain. The source of this sequence is a human donor with classical Hodgkin lymphoma. Specimen: peripheral blood mononuclear cells (PBMCs), collected at baseline. CDR3 amino acids: CASGNGDTEAFF. The CDR3 DNA sequence: TGTGCCAGCGGGAACGGGGACACTGAAGCTTTCTTT.